These 13 T cell receptor beta chains were all obtained from the same sample, sequenced in a study of blood T cell repertoires in COVID-19. Data came from immunoSEQ multiplex PCR; TCRdb stores just in-frame clones and leaves some out. This table holds about 180,000 clones, 80% found once. The sequenced sample was PBMCs or T cells enriched from blood (not recorded which). The receptor source for this set is a man between 60 and 70 years old who had been exposed to COVID-19.

V is TRBV30 and J is TRBJ2-3, with D perhaps matching TRBD2 (5 bases). The CDR3 is 13 amino acids. Trimming left V 7 bases short and J 3 bases short, with 14 bases between. Germline V CDR1 and CDR2: GTSNPN, SVGIG (reference sequence). The chain's CDR3 is CALEAEFTDTQYF. The CDR3 DNA sequence: TGTGCCTTAGAAGCGGAATTTACAGATACGCAGTATTTT.

The CDR3 coding sequence is TGTGCCAGCAGCTTTTTGAGGTCCCAAGAGACCCAGTACTTC. The encoded protein is CASSFLRSQETQYF. The chain recombines TRBV11-3 with TRBJ2-5; D is undetermined. The CDR3 extends over 14 amino acids. The germline CDR1 and CDR2 sequences are SGHNT and YENEEA. With 3 bases removed from V and 1 base from J, the gap between germline ends came to 9 bases.

By sample share, this clone is medium-sized. V usage is TRBV28 and J usage is TRBJ2-1; no clear D gene. The CDR3 runs to 16 residues. From germline, CDR1 is MDHEN and CDR2 SYDVKM. Trimming removed 6 bases from V and 3 bases from J, with 18 bases in between. This CDR3 is CASSSVDHGGYNEQFF. CDR3 DNA sequence: TGTGCCAGCAGCTCGGTAGATCACGGCGGCTACAATGAGCAGTTCTTC.

There are a few counts of this clone. The chain links TRBV5-1 to TRBJ2-5, with D possibly matching TRBD2 (5 bases). This CDR3 is 14 amino acids long. The germline gives CDR1 SGHRS, CDR2 YFSETQ. Trimming removed 7 bases at V and 2 bases at J, with 15 bases between. The CDR3 coding sequence is TGCGCCAGCCGAACTGGACTGAGGCAAGAGACCCAGTACTTC. This sequence encodes CASRTGLRQETQYF. The variable domain in full, completed from reference TRBV5-1 and TRBJ2-5, reads KAGVTQTPRYLIKTRGQQVTLSCSPISGHRSVSWYQQTPGQGLQFLFEYFSETQRNKGNFPGRFSGRQFSNSRSEMNVSTLELGDSALYLCASRTGLRQETQYFGPGTRLLVL.

The gene calls are TRBV30 and TRBJ2-3; D may be TRBD1 (5 bases). The CDR3 contains 16 residues. Germline V gene sequence: CDR1 GTSNPN, CDR2 SVGIG (reference sequence). The ends were cut back, 4 bases at V and 4 bases at J, with 21 bases in the middle. CDR3 residues: CAWNRHAVQGPDTQYF. CDR3 bases: TGTGCCTGGAACAGACACGCAGTCCAGGGTCCAGATACGCAGTATTTT.

The V and J genes are TRBV5-4 and TRBJ1-2; TRBD1 agrees at 8 bases. Germline CDR1 and CDR2: SGHNT and YYREEE (reference sequence). V was pared by 6 bases and J by 12 bases, with 13 bases of the junction left unmatched. The CDR3 sequence is 13 residues long. CDR3 in DNA: TGTGCCAGCACCCCGGACAGGGCCCGAGACGACACCTTC. This translates into CASTPDRARDDTF.

CDR3 DNA: TGTGCCAGCAGTTGGCAGGGCCAGAGGACTGAAGCTTTCTTT. Its translation: CASSWQGQRTEAFF. V usage is TRBV28 and J usage is TRBJ1-1; a weak D match, TRBD1 (5 bases). Germline V CDR1 and CDR2: MDHEN, SYDVKM. V lost 4 bases, J lost 5 bases, and 14 bases lay in between. This CDR3 has 14 amino acids.

The V call is TRBV7-3, the J call TRBJ2-1; 11 bases are shared with TRBD2. The junction had 7 bases not matched to a gene; V was cut back by 0 bases and J by 3 bases. The CDR3 runs 18 residues. The V gene's germline CDR1 is SGHTA and CDR2 FQGTGA. CDR3 DNA: TGTGCCAGCAGCTTAACGGGCGGGACTAGCGGACGCTACAATGAGCAGTTCTTC. Translating it yields CASSLTGGTSGRYNEQFF.

The chain combines TRBV25-1 with TRBJ1-2; the D gene is possibly TRBD1 (6 bases). CDR1 MGHDK and CDR2 SYGVNS come from the germline V gene. CDR3 length equals 13 residues. Trimming took 7 bases from V and 6 from J, leaving 15 bases between them. CDR3 protein: CASTGGAPDGYTF. The CDR3, as DNA: TGTGCCAGCACGGGGGGGGCTCCGGATGGCTACACCTTC.

The gene calls are TRBV19 and TRBJ2-2, with D tentatively TRBD2 (5 bases). V dropped 5 bases and J dropped 5 bases, with 12 bases sitting between them. This CDR3 spans 14 amino acids. Germline CDR1 LNHDA, CDR2 SQIVND (reference sequence). The CDR3 DNA reads as TGTGCCAGTAGTCTTTTAGCGTCTACCGGGGAGCTGTTTTTT. Translated, it gives CASSLLASTGELFF.

This clone turned up a few times. This chain connects TRBV28 to TRBJ2-1, with D perhaps matching TRBD2 (7 bases). CDR3 length equals 11 residues. Trimming cost V 7 bases and J 8 bases, with 9 bases left between them. Germline values: CDR1 MDHEN, CDR2 SYDVKM. This CDR3 reads CASIGGHEQFF. The CDR3 bases are TGTGCCAGCATCGGGGGGCATGAGCAGTTCTTC.

The V call is TRBV9, the J call TRBJ2-2, with 9 nucleotides matching TRBD1. The germline V gene encodes CDR1 SGDLS and CDR2 YYNGEE. V lost 2 bases to trimming and J lost 4 bases; unmatched junction nucleotides: 6. The CDR3 is made up of 16 amino acids. In DNA form, the CDR3 reads TGTGCCAGCAGCGTGCGAACAGGGGGCGCCACCGGGGAGCTGTTTTTT. Its protein product is CASSVRTGGATGELFF.

This clone appeared a few times. V gene TRBV7-9 combines with J gene TRBJ2-7; 11 bases agree with TRBD2. This CDR3 has 16 amino acids. Germline CDR1 and CDR2: SEHNR and FQNEAQ (reference sequence). V dropped 3 bases and J dropped 3; count of bases not matched to a gene: 7. CDR3 sequence (DNA): TGTGCCAGCAGCTTCGATAGCGGGGGGGTGGACTACGAGCAGTACTTC. This encodes CASSFDSGGVDYEQYF.